This T cell receptor (beta chain) was documented in a study of blood T cell repertoires in COVID-19 (dated by TCRdb to the early 2020s). Background on the whole study: The collaborator samples originated in the United States, Italy and Spain and spanned the acute and convalescent phases of COVID-19. HLA class I and class II types, where available, came from metadata supplied by the sample provider rather than from assay-based typing. The samples were drawn from two sources: the first 160 participants of the ongoing ImmuneRACE study, and approximately 1,300 subjects contributed by 6 global collaborators. A freely available public database, intended as a resource for researchers studying the immune response to SARS-CoV-2, is where the repertoires were released. The material from the prospective study consisted of cDNA or gDNA derived from T cells, B-cell-depleted T cells, or PBMCs. Nearly every sample came with metadata listing a de-identified subject ID, COVID-19 status, age in years and sex. Deeply sampled blood TCRbeta repertoires from subjects exposed to, actively infected with, or recovered from COVID-19 were included in the dataset. The research as a whole found: The amount of clinical and demographic metadata varied by source and participant and was provided uncurated.

Trimming takes 1 base from V and 3 bases from J, and the germline ends sit 12 bases apart. The CDR3 spans 15 residues, from the cysteine through the phenylalanine. Only CDR3 DNA remains: 45 bases, in frame from the first base. CDR1 and CDR2, looked up from the germline V gene, are SGDLS and YYNGEE. TCRbeta CDR3 regions were amplified from genomic DNA using the immunoSEQ Assay, a bias-controlled multiplex PCR. As for how the authors treated the data: The number of nucleated cells in each sample was estimated by amplification of reference gene primers within the assay. To quantify the absolute abundance of each unique TCRbeta CDR3 rearrangement, sequence reads were collapsed and filtered. For each sample, productive Simpson clonality was calculated as the square root of Simpson's diversity index across productive rearrangements. TCRdb mirrors the immuneACCESS table, restricted to in-frame sequences. Some clones are absent from its copies; in checked studies, under half trace to an unresolved V gene, and the reason for the others is unknown. The V and J calls and clone size were taken over from that table, and D and trimming were inferred from the DNA. Within this sample are 150,000 to 200,000 clones, with approximately 80% of them counted one time only. Over 10% of the sample is in the top ten clones.

In the prospective study, participants were about 18 to 100 years old, resided in around 25 geographic areas of the United States, and were enrolled through a virtual design. To assign participants to cohorts, the prospective study relied on clinical history that participants themselves reported in a screening survey and a study questionnaire. For ImmuneRACE Cohort 3, a participant was defined as recovered based on two consecutive negative NP/OP PCR tests, clearance by a healthcare professional, or resolution of symptoms. Mobile phlebotomists in the prospective study collected whole blood, serum and a nasopharyngeal or oropharyngeal swab from every participant. Prospective study participants could optionally give additional blood draws and questionnaires over a roughly two-month period. Prospective study blood samples were shipped either frozen or at room temperature before DNA extraction. As concerns this clone: Its cognate antigen has yet to be identified. No much larger clone is present one base from it, and per-base qualities are unavailable.

Sequences were obtained from PBMCs or T cells enriched from blood (not recorded which). Recombination joined TRBV9 with TRBJ2-3, with a weak D call of TRBD2 (5 bases match). The TCR was taken from a woman in her sixties or seventies who had recovered from COVID-19. The CDR3 region: CASSVFSRGTDTQYF. Read as DNA, the sequence is TGTGCCAGCAGCGTATTCTCCCGGGGAACAGATACGCAGTATTTT.